What follows are 9 T cell receptor beta chains derived from one specimen sequenced in a study of radiation and T cells in renal cell carcinoma. The sample's treatment: treatment-naive control, cytoreductive nephrectomy. Sequencing was performed with immunoSEQ multiplex PCR; in TCRdb, only in-frame clones are kept and a portion is missing. This table has 23,000 or so clones, roughly 50% appearing once. The material was tumor tissue, obtained from a patient whose treatment was nephrectomy without radiotherapy. Source of these receptors: a man in his forties with renal cell carcinoma.

The chain has TRBV14 and TRBJ1-2; 9 bases agree with TRBD1. The ends lost 3 bases at V and 5 bases at J; junction bases unmatched: 1. Germline loops: CDR1 SGHDN, CDR2 FVKESK. This CDR3 spans 13 amino acids. This CDR3 is CASSQGQGYGYTF. The DNA for the CDR3 is TGTGCCAGCAGCCAGGGACAGGGTTATGGCTACACCTTC.

CDR3 loop: CASSQDVEQPQHF. The CDR3 bases are TGCGCCAGCAGCCAAGACGTGGAACAGCCCCAGCATTTT. J is TRBJ1-5 and V is TRBV4-3, with D unclear. Germline V gives CDR1 LGHNA, CDR2 YSLEER. This CDR3 has 13 residues. With 0 bases removed from V and 7 bases from J, the gap between germline ends came to 7 bases.

The chain is built from TRBV5-6 and TRBJ1-4; no reliable D call. Looked up from germline, CDR1 is SGHDT and CDR2 is YYEEEE. The CDR3 is 15 residues long. With 1 base removed from V and 8 bases from J, the gap between germline ends came to 15 bases. The CDR3 reads CASSLKGGFGEKLFF. Here the CDR3 DNA reads TGTGCCAGCAGCTTGAAGGGAGGTTTTGGGGAAAAACTGTTTTTT.

The chain links TRBV12-5 to TRBJ1-1; D is uncertain. The CDR3 is 13 amino acids. Between the trimmed V and J ends, which lost 7 bases and 1 base, there was a span of 10 bases. Germline V lookup: CDR1 LGHNT, CDR2 FRNRAP. CDR3 sequence: CASARTANTEAFF. DNA for the CDR3: TGTGCTAGTGCCCGGACTGCGAACACTGAAGCTTTCTTT.

The chain couples TRBV2 to TRBJ2-3; 9 bases match TRBD2. CDR1 SNHLY and CDR2 FYNNEI come from the germline V gene. Germline trimming cut 2 bases from V and 4 bases from J; bases unmatched to any gene: 4. The CDR3 runs 15 residues. This CDR3 is CASSESGRFADTQYF. For the CDR3, the DNA is TGTGCCAGCAGTGAAAGCGGGAGGTTTGCAGATACGCAGTATTTT.

This clone is medium-sized. The chain employs TRBV10-2 and TRBJ1-3; D gene ambiguous. The germline V gene encodes CDR1 WSHSY and CDR2 SAAADI. The CDR3 extends over 17 amino acids. V lost 3 bases and J 4 bases, leaving 19 bases between the germline ends. CDR3 amino acids: CASSDIGGPRSGNTIYF. CDR3 DNA sequence: TGCGCCAGCAGTGATATTGGCGGCCCAAGGTCGGGAAACACCATATATTTT.

The chain recombines TRBV5-8 with TRBJ2-1; D might be TRBD2 (5 bases). V was cut by 3 bases and J by 0 bases, with 10 bases left in between. Germline V gene lookup returns CDR1 SGHTS and CDR2 YDEGEE. There are 15 residues in the CDR3. CDR3 residues: CASSYGLSSYNEQFF. CDR3 coding DNA: TGTGCCAGCAGCTATGGACTGAGCTCCTACAATGAGCAGTTCTTC.

The J gene is TRBJ2-3, the V gene TRBV2; no reliable D call. Trimming shortened V by 6 bases and J by 2 bases, and 18 bases separated the two germline ends. The CDR3 length is 16 residues. Germline V gives CDR1 SNHLY, CDR2 FYNNEI. CDR3: CASSPDQSTLTDTQYF. CDR3 nucleotides: TGTGCCAGCAGCCCCGATCAAAGCACCCTCACAGATACGCAGTATTTT.

The chain employs TRBV13 and TRBJ2-1; 7 positions agree with TRBD1. Germline V gene lookup returns CDR1 PRHDT and CDR2 FYEKMQ (reference sequence). J lost 2 bases, V lost 5 bases, and 12 bases had no gene match. The length of the CDR3 is 17 residues. The CDR3 DNA follows: TGTGCCAGCAGCGCGCCCCGACAGGGTTGGGCCTACAATGAGCAGTTCTTC. Translated: CASSAPRQGWAYNEQFF.